The T cell receptor (beta chain) described here comes from a study of cytomegalovirus exposure and HLA in healthy donors. Background on the study: Tens of millions of unique TCRs from HLA-typed donors were held in an early release of data. Study-level results: Despite most TCR sequences being rare, some public TCRs occurred in many donors.

Primers for the PCR totalled 60 Vbeta and 13 Jbeta. TCRdb keeps only in-frame clones here, not all; method: immunoSEQ multiplex PCR. The data hold over 150,000 clones, with roughly 80% observed a single time. Germline-derived CDR1 and CDR2 are ENHRY and SYGVKD. The CDR3 has 13 amino acids. With V trimmed by 4 bases and J by 5 bases, 1 base remained unmatched. Note on this clone: What it binds is not known.

The J gene is TRBJ2-5, the V gene TRBV10-3; 10 positions match TRBD2. What was sequenced was PBMCs. This receptor was identified in a man aged 25-45 years in good health and CMV-seropositive. The CDR3 spells CAISGLAGETQYF. In nucleotides, the CDR3 is TGTGCCATCAGTGGACTAGCGGGTGAGACCCAGTACTTC.